This TCR beta chain emerged from a study of T cell repertoires in cytomegalovirus infection (dated by TCRdb to the late 2010s). In the study overall: Donor HLA type was relevant to the analysis, as public TCR beta signatures indicated carriage of CMV infection together with the matching HLA type. Broader findings and caveats from the paper: Cumulative frequency of public TCR beta family members discriminated carriers of CMV infection plus the relevant HLA type in this cohort and an independent roughly 330-donor cohort. The ex vivo response was dominated by HLA-C-restricted CMV-specific TCR beta clonotypes, which also provided the single most frequent clonotype in two of eight donors.

The CDR3 starts with the cysteine, ends with the phenylalanine, and has 15 residues. The entry retains the CDR3 DNA only, 45 bases that are in frame from base 1. Via the germline V gene (reference sequence), CDR1 is LNHDA and CDR2 SQIVND. From V the trimming removes 4 bases and from J it removes 0 bases, while the gene matches leave 3 bases of the junction unaccounted for. The sequencer listed for this sample is Illumina HiSeq 1500. The public sequencing data were trimmed at Q25 with fastp and processed into clonotypes with MiXCR by TCRdb, which kept only in-frame beta chains. Records with the same CDR3 protein are collapsed into one entry carrying the most frequent genes and DNA. The sample data list fewer than 350,000 distinct CDR3 sequences, and around a tenth of these were observed just once. The ten largest make up approximately 4.7% of the sample. This clonotype was seen only a few times. The antigen it recognizes is unknown. The sample holds no much larger clone one base away, and base qualities are not on file.

Sequencing input: PBMCs. The V gene is TRBV19 and the J gene is TRBJ2-1, and 7 bases in between align with TRBD2. The TCR originated in a human donor in good health (CMV status not recorded). Some clones in this sample may be carry-over from other donors' samples. The CDR3 here reads CASSTSGASYNEQFF. The sequenced DNA is TGTGCCAGTAGTACTAGCGGAGCCTCCTACAATGAGCAGTTCTTC.